Sequencing of this TCR beta chain was carried out in a study of cytomegalovirus exposure and HLA in healthy donors. Germline values: CDR1 GTSNPN, CDR2 SVGIG (reference sequence). Trimming stripped 0 bases from V and 4 bases from J, with 8 bases between. This CDR3 spans 13 amino acids. PCR involved 60 Vbeta and 13 Jbeta primers. Here immunoSEQ multiplex PCR was the method, and the copy in TCRdb shows in-frame clones only, minus some. Found here are about 220,000 clones, roughly 75% of them singletons; the top ten hold 1.8%. This TCR was recovered from a woman aged 25 to 39 in good health and CMV-seronegative. The sample comprised PBMCs. The chain links TRBV30 to TRBJ2-3; D is ambiguous. CDR3 in amino acids: CAWSVLKADTQYF. CDR3 DNA: TGTGCCTGGAGTGTACTAAAGGCAGATACGCAGTATTTT. Drawing the rest from reference TRBV30 and TRBJ2-3, the complete variable domain is SQTIHQWPATLVQPVGSPLSLECTVEGTSNPNLYWYRQAAGRGLQLLFYSVGIGQISSEVPQNLSASRPQDRQFILSSKKLLLSDSGFYLCAWSVLKADTQYFGPGTRLTVL.